These T cell receptor beta chains were read from a single sample in a study of blood T cell repertoires in COVID-19. Repertoires were generated with immunoSEQ multiplex PCR, while TCRdb's copy carries only in-frame clones and drops some. The table lists about 55,000 clones, more than 80% of them singletons, with 15% to 20% in the top ten. Material: peripheral blood. These TCRs come from a man aged 80 or over with acute or convalescent COVID-19. The CDR3 runs from the conserved cysteine through the conserved F or W. D genes are given only for firm matches. Clone size, where shown, is once, few, many, or a class for clones that have expanded.

TRBD1 | TRBJ2-3 | - | TRBV7-2 | TGTGCCAGCAGCTTAGAGGGGGCAGGGGCAGATACGCAGTATTTT | CASSLEGAGADTQYF
- | TRBJ2-7 | - | TRBV15 | TGTGCCACCAGCAGAGATCTAGGCAGGGGCGGATCCTACGAGCAGTACTTC | CATSRDLGRGGSYEQYF
TRBD1 | TRBJ1-6 | - | TRBV5-1 | TGCGCCAGCAGCTTAGGACAGGGTTTTTCACCCCTCCACTTT | CASSLGQGFSPLHF
TRBD1 | TRBJ2-2 | - | TRBV7-9 | TGTGCCAGCAGCCCTCGGGGTGGACAGGGGAGTTCCGGGGAGCTGTTTTTT | CASSPRGGQGSSGELFF
- | TRBJ2-1 | - | TRBV5-1 | TGCGCCAGCAGCTTGGCAAAGCACCAAGAAGAGCAGTTCTTC | CASSLAKHQEEQFF
TRBD1 | TRBJ1-2 | - | TRBV24-1 | TGTGCCACCAGTGAGTCGGGACAGTACTATGGCTACACCTTC | CATSESGQYYGYTF
TRBD1 | TRBJ1-1 | - | TRBV6-5 | TGTGCCAGCAGTTCTACAGGGGGCACTGAAGCTTTCTTT | CASSSTGGTEAFF
- | TRBJ2-7 | once | TRBV7-9 | TGTGCCAGCAGCCCAGGGTTCGAGCAGTACTTC | CASSPGFEQYF
TRBD1 | TRBJ2-7 | - | TRBV20-1 | TGCAGTGCTAGTAGGACAGGGTTAGGATCCTACGAGCAGTACTTC | CSASRTGLGSYEQYF
- | TRBJ1-2 | - | TRBV7-2 | TGTGCCAGCAGCATCGACTACTCGGGGAAGTATGGCTACACCTTC | CASSIDYSGKYGYTF
TRBD1 | TRBJ1-6 | - | TRBV19 | TGTGCCAGTAGATCCCGGGACAGGGGTAATTCACCCCTCCACTTT | CASRSRDRGNSPLHF
TRBD2 | TRBJ2-1 | - | TRBV6-2/TRBV6-3 | TGTGCCAGCAGTTACGCACTAGCGGGGTCCAATGAGCAGTTCTTC | CASSYALAGSNEQFF
- | TRBJ2-5 | - | TRBV2 | TGTGCCAGCAACAGTCAAGAGACCCAGTACTTC | CASNSQETQYF
TRBD2 | TRBJ2-5 | - | TRBV29-1 | TGCATCCCGCGGCTAGCGGGGAGAGAGACCCAGTACTTC | CIPRLAGRETQYF
TRBD1 | TRBJ2-1 | once | TRBV5-1 | TGCGCCAGCAGCTTGGTGGCAGAATGGGGGGACAGGGGCTTAGATGAGCAGTTCTTC | CASSLVAEWGDRGLDEQFF
TRBD1 | TRBJ1-4 | - | TRBV15 | TGTGCCACGAGATTCGACAGGGCTAATGAAAAACTGTTTTTT | CATRFDRANEKLFF
TRBD1 | TRBJ1-2 | - | TRBV7-2 | TGTGCCAGCAGAAAAAGGACCCGGGACAGGACATATGGCTACACCTTC | CASRKRTRDRTYGYTF
- | TRBJ2-2 | - | TRBV24-1 | TGTGCCACCAGTGATTTAGCGGGGCCGGGACACCCGGGCACCGGGGAGCTGTTTTTT | CATSDLAGPGHPGTGELFF
- | TRBJ1-3 | - | TRBV5-1 | TGCGCCAGCAGCTTGGGGGGACATTCGATCTCTGGAAACACCATATATTTT | CASSLGGHSISGNTIYF
- | TRBJ1-1 | - | TRBV19 | TGTGCCAGTAGTATGTTGAGTAACCAATTGAACACTGAAGCTTTCTTT | CASSMLSNQLNTEAFF
TRBD1 | TRBJ1-3 | - | TRBV5-1 | TGCGCCAGCTGCCGGGACAGGGGTACAGGAAACACCATATATTTT | CASCRDRGTGNTIYF
TRBD1 | TRBJ2-7 | - | TRBV7-9 | TGTGCCAGCAGTGGCCCCTCCCGGGACAGGGGGTCGAGCTCCTACGAGCAGTACTTC | CASSGPSRDRGSSSYEQYF
TRBD2 | TRBJ2-3 | - | TRBV4-1 | TGCGCCAGCAGGCCCCTAGGGGCGGGGGGTTCCACAGATACGCAGTATTTT | CASRPLGAGGSTDTQYF
TRBD1 | TRBJ2-5 | - | TRBV9 | TGTGCCAGCAGCGTAACATCCGGGACAGCAGACCAAGAGACCCAGTACTTC | CASSVTSGTADQETQYF
- | TRBJ2-2 | - | TRBV6-4 | TGTGCCAGCAGTGAACAGGAGAACACCGGGGAGCTGTTTTTT | CASSEQENTGELFF
TRBD2 | TRBJ2-3 | - | TRBV7-3 | TGTGCCAGCAGCAGAGCGGGGGGAGGCACAGATACGCAGTATTTT | CASSRAGGGTDTQYF
- | TRBJ1-1 | - | TRBV19 | TGTGCCAGTAGTACAACGGGTTCCTCAAGGGCTTTCTTT | CASSTTGSSRAFF
- | TRBJ2-6 | - | TRBV29-1 | TGCAGCGTTGCCGGGGCTGGGGCCAACGTCCTGACTTTC | CSVAGAGANVLTF
TRBD2 | TRBJ2-1 | - | TRBV10-3 | TGTGCCATCAGTGAAGGGAGCGGGGGGGCTTATGAGCAGTTCTTC | CAISEGSGGAYEQFF
- | TRBJ1-2 | - | TRBV19 | TGTGCCAGTAGTATAGGACACGTCCTCTATGGCTACACCTTC | CASSIGHVLYGYTF
TRBD1 | TRBJ2-5 | - | TRBV27 | TGTGCCAGCAGTTTGACAGGGAGAGGCCCTCAAGAGACCCAGTACTTC | CASSLTGRGPQETQYF
TRBD2 | TRBJ2-2 | - | TRBV7-9 | TGTGCCAGCAGCTTAGCCCGGGCTAGCGGGGGACTGACCGGGGAGCTGTTTTTT | CASSLARASGGLTGELFF
TRBD1 | TRBJ1-3 | - | TRBV5-1 | TGCGCCAGCAGCTTGGCCTCGGGACAGGGCAACACCATATATTTT | CASSLASGQGNTIYF
- | TRBJ2-1 | - | TRBV9 | TGTGCCAGCAGCGGGAGGACAGAGACCAATGAGCAGTTCTTC | CASSGRTETNEQFF
- | TRBJ1-3 | - | TRBV7-2 | TGTGCCAGCAGCTTAGACGCTAGCTCTGGAAACACCATATATTTT | CASSLDASSGNTIYF
TRBD2 | TRBJ2-3 | - | TRBV4-1 | TGCGCCAGCAGTTTCTTCCCTACGCGGGGGACAGATACGCAGTATTTT | CASSFFPTRGTDTQYF
- | TRBJ1-4 | - | TRBV5-1 | TGCGCCAGCAGGGGTTCCGGGGGGAGAGGTGAAAAACTGTTTTTT | CASRGSGGRGEKLFF
- | TRBJ1-2 | few | TRBV15 | TGTGCCACCAGCAGAGATCGGGGGACGATTAACTATGGCTACACCTTC | CATSRDRGTINYGYTF
- | TRBJ2-7 | - | TRBV4-2 | TGTGCCAGCAGCCAAGATCGCGAGGGGGTGAGGGAGCAGTACTTC | CASSQDREGVREQYF
- | TRBJ1-1 | - | TRBV27 | TGTGCCAGCAGGAGGCAGGGTCGGGTGAACACTGAAGCTTTCTTT | CASRRQGRVNTEAFF
- | TRBJ2-1 | - | TRBV18 | TGTGCCAGCTCACCGACCAGGGACTCCTACAATGAGCAGTTCTTC | CASSPTRDSYNEQFF
- | TRBJ2-2 | once | TRBV7-9 | TGTGCCAGCCCTCAGGGGTGGGCGAACACCGGGGAGCTGTTTTTT | CASPQGWANTGELFF
TRBD1 | TRBJ1-1 | - | TRBV30 | TGTGCCTACACCCGGGACAGGCAGATGCACAAAGCTTTCTTT | CAYTRDRQMHKAFF
- | TRBJ2-6 | once | TRBV19 | TGTGCCAGTAGTCGCCCGGGACAGGGACTAGCTGGGGCCAACGTCCTGACTTTC | CASSRPGQGLAGANVLTF
TRBD2 | TRBJ2-5 | - | TRBV10-2 | TGCGCCAGCAGTGGACTAGCGGGGACCCAAGAGACCCAGTACTTC | CASSGLAGTQETQYF
- | TRBJ2-7 | once | TRBV27 | TGTGCCAGCAGTTCCCCGGACAGATACGAGCAGTACTTC | CASSSPDRYEQYF
- | TRBJ1-1 | - | TRBV2 | TGTGCCAGCGAGGAGGGGAACACTGAAGCTTTCTTT | CASEEGNTEAFF
- | TRBJ2-5 | - | TRBV3-1/TRBV3-2 | TGTGCCAGCAGCCTAGGAGGGGGCCTGGAGACCCAGTACTTC | CASSLGGGLETQYF
- | TRBJ2-3 | - | TRBV7-2 | TGTGCCAGCAGCCAAACCCTCGGCAGGGTCGGTAAAGATACGCAGTATTTT | CASSQTLGRVGKDTQYF
- | TRBJ2-5 | - | TRBV9 | TGTGCCAGCAGCGTAACGGAGAGGGCCCGAGAGACCCAGTACTTC | CASSVTERARETQYF
TRBD1 | TRBJ1-1 | - | TRBV3-1/TRBV3-2 | TGTGCCAGCAGCCGGGGGACAGCGGTGAACACTGAAGCTTTCTTT | CASSRGTAVNTEAFF
- | TRBJ1-2 | - | TRBV19 | TGTGCCAGTAGTATCAGCGGATATGGCTACACCTTC | CASSISGYGYTF